This TCR beta chain stems from a study of blood T cells in healthy people across ages. Findings and limits, study-wide: Donor CMV infection status was unknown, possibly confounding age-related changes in expanded clonotypes.

Then a second PCR, running about 6 to 12 cycles, was carried out with a sample-barcoded 5' primer and a J-beta primer mix. MiXCR, run by TCRdb on the 5' RACE reads, gives a single entry per CDR3 protein. The repertoire consists of about 1 million distinct CDR3 sequences, with roughly 24% occurring once and the leading ten covering 0.65% to 0.95%. There were healthy Caucasian individuals from Russia, aged 6 to 90, serving as donors. The sample, 7.5 to 10 milliliters of peripheral blood, was drawn from each donor. This clonotype occurred a few times. Its antigen is currently unknown. J lost 2 bases, V lost 6 bases, and 7 bases had no gene match. The CDR3 spans 15 residues. Per germline, CDR1 MNHEY and CDR2 SVGAGI. This sample also appeared in a second study, on T cells of mothers and their children.

Input material: blood. This TCR came from a girl aged 2 to 10 in good health. The J gene is TRBJ2-7, the V gene TRBV6-5; 10 nucleotides line up with TRBD1. CDR3 nucleotides: TGTGCCAGCAGAGAGGACAGGGGGAGTACCTACGAGCAGTACTTC. Its translation: CASREDRGSTYEQYF.